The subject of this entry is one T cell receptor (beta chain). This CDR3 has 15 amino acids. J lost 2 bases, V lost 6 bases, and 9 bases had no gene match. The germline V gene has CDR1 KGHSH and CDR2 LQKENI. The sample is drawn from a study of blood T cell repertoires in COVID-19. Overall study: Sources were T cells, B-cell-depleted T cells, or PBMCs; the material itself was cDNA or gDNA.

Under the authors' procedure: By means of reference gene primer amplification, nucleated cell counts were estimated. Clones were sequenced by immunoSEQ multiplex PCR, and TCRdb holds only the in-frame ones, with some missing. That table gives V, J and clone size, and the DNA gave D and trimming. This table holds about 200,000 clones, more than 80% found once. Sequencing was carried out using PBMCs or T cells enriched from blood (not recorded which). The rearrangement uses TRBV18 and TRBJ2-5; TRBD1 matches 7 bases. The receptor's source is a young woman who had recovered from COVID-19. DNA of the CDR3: TGTGCCAGCTCGAGAATGGGACAGCATCAAGAGACCCAGTACTTC. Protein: CASSRMGQHQETQYF.